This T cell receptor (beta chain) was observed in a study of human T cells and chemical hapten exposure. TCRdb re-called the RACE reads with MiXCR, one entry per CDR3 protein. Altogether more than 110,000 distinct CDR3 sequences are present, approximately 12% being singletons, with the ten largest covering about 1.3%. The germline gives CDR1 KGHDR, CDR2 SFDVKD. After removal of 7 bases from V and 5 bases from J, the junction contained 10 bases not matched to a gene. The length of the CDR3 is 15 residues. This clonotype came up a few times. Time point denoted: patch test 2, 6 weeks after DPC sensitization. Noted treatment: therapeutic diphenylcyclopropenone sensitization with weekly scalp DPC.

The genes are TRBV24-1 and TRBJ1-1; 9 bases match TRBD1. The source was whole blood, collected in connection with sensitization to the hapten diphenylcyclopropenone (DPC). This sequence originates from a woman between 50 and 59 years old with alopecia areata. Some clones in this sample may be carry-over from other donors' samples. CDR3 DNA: TGTGCCACCAGAGGGACAGGGACCTCGTGGACTGAAGCTTTCTTT. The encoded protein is CATRGTGTSWTEAFF.